The 14 T cell receptor beta chains reported below all come from one sample, sequenced in a study of blood T cell repertoires in COVID-19. Assay: immunoSEQ multiplex PCR; the TCRdb copy retains only in-frame clones and omits some. Altogether about 200,000 clones are present, more than 70% being singletons, with the ten largest covering under 6.5%. Input material: peripheral blood. These receptors were obtained from a man aged 40-50 years with active or convalescent COVID-19.

This clone was picked up one time. CDR3 protein: CASSPKDGTGLASPRSEQYF. The CDR3 DNA sequence: TGTGCCAGTAGTCCCAAGGACGGAACCGGACTAGCCTCCCCCCGGTCCGAGCAGTACTTC. The chain carries TRBV19 and TRBJ2-7, with 8 bases aligning to TRBD2. Germline V gives CDR1 LNHDA, CDR2 SQIVND (reference sequence). The CDR3 sequence is 20 residues long. Trimming took 5 bases from V and 6 from J; bases not matched to a gene: 27.

The count of this clone is one. The chain employs TRBV7-2 and TRBJ1-5; D unclear. The length of the CDR3 is 14 residues. From germline, CDR1 is SGHTA and CDR2 FQGNSA. Trimming cost V 2 bases and J 5 bases, with 10 bases left between them. The CDR3 nucleotides read TGTGCCAGCAGCTTACTAGGAAAAGATCAGCCCCAGCATTTT. Translated: CASSLLGKDQPQHF.

This sequence joins TRBV28 and TRBJ2-7; D possibly corresponds to TRBD1 (5 bases). Trimming removed 6 bases at V and 7 bases at J, with 19 bases between. This CDR3 spans 14 amino acids. Germline lookup yields CDR1 MDHEN and CDR2 SYDVKM. The CDR3 reads CASRQGADHWEQYF. CDR3 DNA: TGTGCCAGCAGGCAAGGGGCGGACCATTGGGAGCAGTACTTC. Variable domain in full (rest from reference TRBV28 and TRBJ2-7): DVKVTQSSRYLVKRTGEKVFLECVQDMDHENMFWYRQDPGLGLRLIYFSYDVKMKEKGDIPEGYSVSREKKERFSLILESASTNQTSMYLCASRQGADHWEQYFGPGTRLTVT.

In this sample, this clone turned up a few times. The rearrangement joins TRBV7-2 to TRBJ1-2; D gene uncertain. This CDR3 is 14 amino acids long. V dropped 2 bases and J dropped 4 bases, with 11 bases sitting between them. Germline CDR1 reads SGHTA; CDR2 reads FQGNSA. CDR3 bases: TGTGCCAGCAGCTTACGGGAGGTGAGCTATGGCTACACCTTC. Its protein is CASSLREVSYGYTF.

This chain connects TRBV5-6 to TRBJ1-2; the D is unclear. The germline gives CDR1 SGHDT, CDR2 YYEEEE. V was shortened by 4 bases and J by 4 bases, with 11 bases between the two germline ends. This CDR3 comprises 13 residues. CDR3 amino acids: CASSTDDFYGYTF. Here the CDR3 DNA reads TGTGCCAGCAGCACGGATGACTTCTATGGCTACACCTTC.

The V and J genes are TRBV18 and TRBJ2-3; no reliable D call. The germline V and J ends were trimmed by 6 bases and 6 bases, with 10 bases remaining between them. There are 12 residues in the CDR3. Per the germline V gene, CDR1 is KGHSH and CDR2 is LQKENI. The CDR3 sequence is CASSRSEDTQYF. In nucleotides, the CDR3 is TGTGCCAGCTCGCGCTCGGAGGATACGCAGTATTTT. The whole variable domain, filled in from reference TRBV18 and TRBJ2-3, reads NAGVMQNPRHLVRRRGQEARLRCSPMKGHSHVYWYRQLPEEGLKFMVYLQKENIIDESGMPKERFSAEFPKEGPSILRIQQVVRGDSAAYFCASSRSEDTQYFGPGTRLTVL.

The rearrangement joins TRBV7-9 to TRBJ1-4; D gene ambiguous. The germline V gene encodes CDR1 SEHNR and CDR2 FQNEAQ (reference sequence). This CDR3 region has 14 residues. V was pared by 5 bases and J by 0 bases, with 7 bases between. The CDR3 loop is CASSGGTTNEKLFF. The DNA for the CDR3 is TGTGCCAGCAGCGGAGGGACAACTAATGAAAAACTGTTTTTT.

V usage is TRBV27 and J usage is TRBJ2-7, with 8 bases aligning to TRBD1. The germline gives CDR1 MNHEY, CDR2 SMNVEV (reference sequence). This CDR3 has 13 amino acids. Losses at the gene ends were 8 bases for V and 2 bases for J; bases not matched to a gene: 5. Written as DNA, the CDR3 is TGTGCCAGCGGGCCGACAGGGGCCTACGAGCAGTACTTC. As protein: CASGPTGAYEQYF.

The chain combines TRBV10-3 with TRBJ1-1; no definite D call. The CDR3 spans 12 residues. Between the trimmed V and J ends, which lost 8 bases and 5 bases, there was a span of 12 bases. Germline CDR1 and CDR2: ENHRY and SYGVKD. The CDR3 here is CAIGAAGTEAFF. Here the CDR3 DNA reads TGTGCCATCGGAGCTGCGGGGACTGAAGCTTTCTTT.

The chain has TRBV3-1 (or the pseudogene TRBV3-2) and TRBJ2-1; no definite D call. This CDR3 has 12 residues. Germline V CDR1 and CDR2: LGHDT, YNNKEL (reference sequence). Trimming took 1 base from V and 9 from J, leaving 7 bases between them. The CDR3, as DNA: TGTGCCAGCAGCCAAGGCTACCGTGAGCAGTTCTTC. Amino acid sequence: CASSQGYREQFF.

J is TRBJ1-2 and V is TRBV6-5; D unresolved. The CDR3 contains 14 residues. Germline CDR1 is MNHEY and CDR2 is SVGAGI. V was clipped by 9 bases and J by 4 bases, with 18 bases between them. The CDR3, as DNA: TGTGCCAGTGGACTTACTGGGCAGGCCTATGGCTACACCTTC. Protein sequence: CASGLTGQAYGYTF.

The table lists this clone with a count of one. The chain uses TRBV5-1 and TRBJ2-2, with a possible D match to TRBD1 (6 bases). The CDR3 contains 14 residues. The V gene's germline CDR1 is SGHRS and CDR2 YFSETQ. Trimming took off 0 bases at V and 6 bases at J, with 9 bases between the two ends. This chain's CDR3 is CASSLEQGPGELFF. CDR3 in DNA: TGCGCCAGCAGCTTGGAACAGGGCCCCGGGGAGCTGTTTTTT. The variable domain in full, with the rest retrieved from reference TRBV5-1 and TRBJ2-2, is KAGVTQTPRYLIKTRGQQVTLSCSPISGHRSVSWYQQTPGQGLQFLFEYFSETQRNKGNFPGRFSGRQFSNSRSEMNVSTLELGDSALYLCASSLEQGPGELFFGEGSRLTVL.

The chain couples TRBV11-2 to TRBJ1-1; a weak D match, TRBD1 (5 bases). V was clipped by 4 bases and J by 3 bases, with 15 bases between them. Germline V CDR1 and CDR2: SGHAT, FQNNGV. CDR3 length: 15 residues. The chain's CDR3 is CASSSRGLGDTEAFF. The CDR3 nucleotides are TGTGCCAGCAGCTCCCGGGGACTAGGGGACACTGAAGCTTTCTTT.

This clone was counted once. V gene TRBV28 combines with J gene TRBJ1-1; 8 bases are shared with TRBD1. V lost 6 bases to trimming and J lost 4 bases; unmatched junction nucleotides: 7. Germline loops: CDR1 MDHEN, CDR2 SYDVKM. CDR3 length: 14 residues. DNA for the CDR3: TGTGCCAGCAGCCGCAGGGGGCTTGGCACTGAAGCTTTCTTT. Protein: CASSRRGLGTEAFF. The whole variable domain, filled in from reference TRBV28 and TRBJ1-1, reads DVKVTQSSRYLVKRTGEKVFLECVQDMDHENMFWYRQDPGLGLRLIYFSYDVKMKEKGDIPEGYSVSREKKERFSLILESASTNQTSMYLCASSRRGLGTEAFFGQGTRLTVV.